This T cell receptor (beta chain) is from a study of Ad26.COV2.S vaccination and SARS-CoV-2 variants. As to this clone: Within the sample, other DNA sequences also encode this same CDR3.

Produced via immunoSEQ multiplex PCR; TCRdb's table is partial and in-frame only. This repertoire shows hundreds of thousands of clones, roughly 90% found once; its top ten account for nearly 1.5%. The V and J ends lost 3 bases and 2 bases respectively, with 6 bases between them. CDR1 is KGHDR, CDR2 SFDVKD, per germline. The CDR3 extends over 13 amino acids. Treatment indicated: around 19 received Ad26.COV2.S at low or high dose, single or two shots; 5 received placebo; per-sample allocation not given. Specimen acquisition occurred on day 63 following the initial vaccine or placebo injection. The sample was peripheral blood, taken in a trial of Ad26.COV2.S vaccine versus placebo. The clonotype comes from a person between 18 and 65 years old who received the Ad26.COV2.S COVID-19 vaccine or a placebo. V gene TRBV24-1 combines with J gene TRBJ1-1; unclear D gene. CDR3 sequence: CATSDERNTEAFF. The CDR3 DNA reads TGTGCCACCAGTGATGAGAGAAACACTGAAGCTTTCTTT.